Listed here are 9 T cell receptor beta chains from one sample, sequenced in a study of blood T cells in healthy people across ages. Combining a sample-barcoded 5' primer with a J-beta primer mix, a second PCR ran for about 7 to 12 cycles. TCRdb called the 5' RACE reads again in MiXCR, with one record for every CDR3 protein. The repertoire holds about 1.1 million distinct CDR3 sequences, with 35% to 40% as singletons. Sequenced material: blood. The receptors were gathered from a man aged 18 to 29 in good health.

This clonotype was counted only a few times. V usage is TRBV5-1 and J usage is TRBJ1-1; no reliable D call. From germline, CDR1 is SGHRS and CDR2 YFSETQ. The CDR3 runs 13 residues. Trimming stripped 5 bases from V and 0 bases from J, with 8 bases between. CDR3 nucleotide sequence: TGCGCCAGCAGGCCGATATTGAACACTGAAGCTTTCTTT. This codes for CASRPILNTEAFF.

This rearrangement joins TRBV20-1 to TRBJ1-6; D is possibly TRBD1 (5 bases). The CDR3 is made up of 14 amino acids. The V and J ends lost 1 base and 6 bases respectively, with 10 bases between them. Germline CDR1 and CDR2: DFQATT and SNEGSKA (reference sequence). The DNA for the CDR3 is TGCAGTGCTAGAGGGGACCGAGTTAATTCACCCCTCCACTTT. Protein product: CSARGDRVNSPLHF.

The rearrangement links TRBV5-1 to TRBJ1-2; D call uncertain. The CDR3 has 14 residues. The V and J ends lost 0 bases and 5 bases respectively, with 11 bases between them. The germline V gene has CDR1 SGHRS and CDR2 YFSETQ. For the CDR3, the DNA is TGCGCCAGCAGCTTGGTTGGCAGTGAATATGGCTACACCTTC. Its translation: CASSLVGSEYGYTF. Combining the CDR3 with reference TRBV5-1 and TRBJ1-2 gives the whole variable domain KAGVTQTPRYLIKTRGQQVTLSCSPISGHRSVSWYQQTPGQGLQFLFEYFSETQRNKGNFPGRFSGRQFSNSRSEMNVSTLELGDSALYLCASSLVGSEYGYTFGSGTRLTVV.

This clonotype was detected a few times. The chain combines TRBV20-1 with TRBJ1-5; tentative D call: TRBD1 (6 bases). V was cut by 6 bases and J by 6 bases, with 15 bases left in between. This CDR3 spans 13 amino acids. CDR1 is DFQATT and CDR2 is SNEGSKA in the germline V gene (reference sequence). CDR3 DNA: TGCAGTGCCGGGACACTGGAGGGTCAGCCCCAGCATTTT. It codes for CSAGTLEGQPQHF.

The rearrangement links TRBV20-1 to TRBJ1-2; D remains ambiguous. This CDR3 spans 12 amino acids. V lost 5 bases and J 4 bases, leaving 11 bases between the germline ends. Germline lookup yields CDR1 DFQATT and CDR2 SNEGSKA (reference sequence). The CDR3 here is CSAPASLYGYTF. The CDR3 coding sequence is TGCAGTGCTCCTGCCAGCCTCTATGGCTACACCTTC.

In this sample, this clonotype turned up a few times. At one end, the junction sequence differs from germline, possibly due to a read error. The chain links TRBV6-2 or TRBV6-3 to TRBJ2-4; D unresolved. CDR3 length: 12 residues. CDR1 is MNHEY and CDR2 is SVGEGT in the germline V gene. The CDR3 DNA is TGTGCCAGCAGCCCCCCAGCGAACATTCGGTACTTC. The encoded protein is CASSPPANIRYF.

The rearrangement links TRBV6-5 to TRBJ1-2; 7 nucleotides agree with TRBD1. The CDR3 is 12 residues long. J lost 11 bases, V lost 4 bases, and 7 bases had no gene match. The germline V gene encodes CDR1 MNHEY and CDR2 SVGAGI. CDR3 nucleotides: TGTGCCAGCAGTTTTTTGGGACAGCTTTACACCTTC. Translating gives CASSFLGQLYTF.

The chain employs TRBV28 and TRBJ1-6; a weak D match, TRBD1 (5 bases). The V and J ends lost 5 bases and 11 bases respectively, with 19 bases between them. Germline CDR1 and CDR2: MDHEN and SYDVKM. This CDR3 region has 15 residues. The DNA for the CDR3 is TGTGCCAGCAGTCAACGGGACGCACCACCGGCACCCCTCCACTTT. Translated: CASSQRDAPPAPLHF. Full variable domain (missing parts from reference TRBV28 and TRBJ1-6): DVKVTQSSRYLVKRTGEKVFLECVQDMDHENMFWYRQDPGLGLRLIYFSYDVKMKEKGDIPEGYSVSREKKERFSLILESASTNQTSMYLCASSQRDAPPAPLHFGNGTRLTVT.

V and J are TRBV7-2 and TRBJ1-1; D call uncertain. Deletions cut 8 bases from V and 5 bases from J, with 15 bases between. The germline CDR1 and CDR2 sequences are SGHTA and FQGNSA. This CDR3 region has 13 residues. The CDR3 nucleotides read TGTGCCAGCGCTGAAATAACTGGGACTGAAGCTTTCTTT. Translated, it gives CASAEITGTEAFF.